The following is a T cell receptor (beta chain) sequence with its context. Antigen unknown. Using TCRalpha and TCRbeta cDNA, the researchers carried out two nested PCRs that lasted roughly 16 and 10 cycles. For each CDR3 protein, TCRdb gives one entry from its re-call of the 5' RACE reads, without DNA. This table holds about 380,000 distinct CDR3 sequences. This sample is drawn from a study of monozygotic twins with inflammatory bowel disease. An approximately 2.3 ml blood sample was drawn per donor. Germline-derived CDR1 and CDR2 are SGHVS and FNYEAQ. The CDR3 contains 12 residues. Whole-study findings and limits: Differences in immunosuppressive treatment may have been a source of added variability in patient repertoires. For IBD patients, clonotypes shared with others were fewer than for healthy twins, especially with disease activity.

V gene TRBV7-6 combines with J gene TRBJ2-2. The sequence came from a human donor with ulcerative colitis or Crohn's disease, or a healthy co-twin of an affected twin (not recorded which). The specimen was blood. The CDR3: CASSSPTGELFF. Supplemented by reference TRBV7-6 and TRBJ2-2, the full variable domain reads GAGVSQSPRYKVTKRGQDVALRCDPISGHVSLYWYRQALGQGPEFLTYFNYEAQQDKSGLPNDRFSAERPEGSISTLTIQRTEQRDSAMYRCASSSPTGELFFGEGSRLTVL.